The 10 T cell receptor beta chains presented below share a single source sample, sequenced in a study of metastatic and nonmetastatic thyroid tumors. Through MiXCR, TCRdb re-clonotyped the PCR reads. The table records roughly 45,000 clones, around 3.1% of them present only once. Each patient went into thyroid surgery without having received any treatment. Sequencing was done on a sample of blood. The receptor set was obtained from a female donor with papillary thyroid cancer or a benign thyroid nodule (not recorded which). Some clones in this sample may be carry-over from other donors' samples.

This clone was recorded many times. The V gene is TRBV12-3 or TRBV12-4, the J gene TRBJ2-5, with 7 bases identical to TRBD2. The CDR3 covers 15 residues. J gave up 5 bases and V 0 bases, and 6 bases lay outside the gene matches. CDR3 coding DNA: TGTGCCAGCAGTTTAGCGCTGTCGGGAGGCGAGACCCAGTACTTC. Protein product: CASSLALSGGETQYF.

This clone is classed as medium-sized. The J gene is TRBJ2-7, the V gene TRBV11-2; 10 nucleotides line up with TRBD2. The J segment lost 2 bases and the V segment lost 5 bases, leaving 3 bases of the junction unmatched. Germline V gives CDR1 SGHAT, CDR2 FQNNGV. The CDR3 sequence is 14 residues long. The CDR3 is CASSPSGGTYEQYF. The CDR3 nucleotides are TGTGCCAGCAGCCCTAGCGGGGGAACCTACGAGCAGTACTTC.

The sample holds many counts of this clone. This rearrangement joins TRBV28 to TRBJ2-5; 12 bases are shared with TRBD2. J gave up 4 bases and V 6 bases, and 9 bases lay outside the gene matches. Germline V gene data show CDR1 as MDHEN and CDR2 as SYDVKM. The CDR3 covers 16 residues. CDR3 protein: CASSDTSGRSRETQYF. The DNA of the CDR3 is TGTGCCAGCAGCGATACTAGCGGGAGGAGTCGAGAGACCCAGTACTTC.

The table lists this clone with a few counts. The rearrangement joins TRBV7-8 to TRBJ1-3, with D possibly being TRBD1 (5 bases). Deletions cut 4 bases from V and 2 bases from J, with 15 bases between. Germline CDR1 reads SGHVS; CDR2 reads FQNEAQ. The CDR3 is made up of 16 amino acids. This CDR3 is CASSSSRAGTGNTIYF. Here the CDR3 DNA reads TGTGCCAGCAGCTCCAGCCGGGCAGGGACTGGAAACACCATATATTTT.

This clone was detected many times. CDR3 in DNA: TGTGCCAGCAGTTACTCAGGACTAGCGGGGGTTTACAATGAGCAGTTCTTC. It codes for CASSYSGLAGVYNEQFF. The chain has TRBV6-6 and TRBJ2-1; 13 bases align to TRBD2. Germline CDR1 is MNHNY and CDR2 is SVGAGI (reference sequence). V shed 0 bases, J shed 4 bases, and the junction held 3 bases outside the gene matches. CDR3 length equals 17 residues.

This clone was recorded at least ten times. The chain is built from TRBV9 and TRBJ2-3; 8 bases fit TRBD2. The CDR3 sequence is 14 residues long. CDR1 is SGDLS and CDR2 is YYNGEE in the germline V gene. Trimming removed 1 base from V and 5 bases from J; junction bases left unmatched: 3. The CDR3: CASSVITSGDTQYF. The CDR3 nucleotides read TGTGCCAGCAGCGTAATTACTAGCGGAGATACGCAGTATTTT.

In DNA form, the CDR3 reads TGTGCCAGCAGCCAGCGGACAGGGGGCCACGAGCAGTACTTC. Translated, it gives CASSQRTGGHEQYF. The chain uses TRBV3-1 and TRBJ2-7; 11 bases line up with TRBD1. There are 14 residues in the CDR3. Germline V lookup: CDR1 LGHDT, CDR2 YNNKEL (reference sequence). The V segment lost 3 bases and the J segment 5 bases; nucleotides outside the gene matches: 3.

This clone showed up just a few times. This chain uses TRBV12-3 or TRBV12-4 with TRBJ2-7, with D possibly being TRBD2 (6 bases). CDR3 length: 15 residues. V was clipped by 6 bases and J by 0 bases, with 15 bases between them. The CDR3 spells CASSRGTVSSYEQYF. In DNA form, the CDR3 reads TGTGCCAGCAGCCGCGGGACGGTGAGCTCCTACGAGCAGTACTTC.

This clone was detected many times. The chain uses TRBV14 and TRBJ2-5; no reliable D call. The CDR3 contains 12 residues. The V gene's germline CDR1 is SGHDN and CDR2 FVKESK. V was cut by 4 bases and J by 7 bases, with 10 bases left in between. The CDR3 DNA reads as TGTGCCAGCAGCCTTGGTCGCATGACCCAGTACTTC. This encodes CASSLGRMTQYF.

This clone was seen a handful of times. This chain links TRBV24-1 with TRBJ2-2; 7 positions agree with TRBD1. Germline V gives CDR1 KGHDR, CDR2 SFDVKD. V lost 5 bases, J lost 6 bases, and 11 bases stayed unmatched. CDR3 length equals 16 residues. This CDR3 is CATSARDRVIAGELFF. The CDR3 region has the DNA TGTGCCACCAGTGCTCGCGACAGGGTAATCGCCGGGGAGCTGTTTTTT.